This T cell receptor beta chain came from a study of cytomegalovirus exposure and HLA in healthy donors. The assay was immunoSEQ multiplex PCR, and TCRdb's table has in-frame clones only and misses some. Found here are approximately 180,000 clones, about nine tenths of them singletons; the top ten hold approximately 2.5%. On this clone itself: Its antigen is not known.

Study outcomes and limitations: The authors listed 180 or so TCR beta chains as cytomegalovirus-associated. TCR sequences were mostly rare, though some public TCRs occurred in many donors.

The CDR3 extends over 21 amino acids. Germline lookup yields CDR1 MGHRA and CDR2 YSYEKL. The germline V and J ends were trimmed by 2 bases and 0 bases, with 23 bases remaining between them. Material: PBMCs. The sequence derives from a young man in good health and CMV-seropositive. V is TRBV4-1 and J is TRBJ2-6; D is possibly TRBD2 (6 bases). The CDR3 nucleotides read TGCGCCAGCAGCCAAATGGCGGAGGGGCGCCCCAAGCTCTCTGGGGCCAACGTCCTGACTTTC. Translating it yields CASSQMAEGRPKLSGANVLTF.